Listed below are T cell receptor beta chains from one sample, sequenced in a study of T cells after yellow fever vaccination. Via MiXCR, TCRdb re-called the 5' RACE reads, giving one row per CDR3 protein. The repertoire consists of 450,000 to 600,000 distinct CDR3 sequences, with around 16% occurring once and the leading ten covering 17%. The source was PBMCs, collected 4 to 5 days after the first yellow fever vaccination. These receptors came from a man aged 18 to 29 who received the YFV17D yellow fever vaccine. Both conserved end residues are part of each CDR3. Each record gives: V gene, J gene, CDR3 protein.

v_gene: TRBV10-3; j_gene: TRBJ1-1; CDR3aa: CAISESNKMEAFF
v_gene: TRBV29-1; j_gene: TRBJ2-3; CDR3aa: CSVGGTGFVDTQYF
v_gene: TRBV20-1; j_gene: TRBJ1-5; CDR3aa: CSATGQGGHYSNQPQHF
v_gene: TRBV19; j_gene: TRBJ2-1; CDR3aa: CASSMGRGLSYNEQFF
v_gene: TRBV11-2; j_gene: TRBJ2-1; CDR3aa: CASTFAYEQFF
v_gene: TRBV30; j_gene: TRBJ1-5; CDR3aa: CAWSVWGGNQPQHF
v_gene: TRBV5-1; j_gene: TRBJ2-1; CDR3aa: CASGPGQGFGGNEQFF
v_gene: TRBV5-6; j_gene: TRBJ2-1; CDR3aa: CASSFYSIGEQFF
v_gene: TRBV11-2; j_gene: TRBJ2-1; CDR3aa: CASSSGQGVEQFF
v_gene: TRBV4-3; j_gene: TRBJ2-2; CDR3aa: CASSLFPKSRRGRIGELFF
v_gene: TRBV5-1; j_gene: TRBJ2-5; CDR3aa: CASSLEASGGETQYF
v_gene: TRBV20-1; j_gene: TRBJ1-2; CDR3aa: CSARDGDRVEGGYTF
v_gene: TRBV7-2; j_gene: TRBJ1-5; CDR3aa: CASSLMGRHSNQPQHF
v_gene: TRBV5-1; j_gene: TRBJ2-3; CDR3aa: CASSDPGLAGGDTQYF
v_gene: TRBV9; j_gene: TRBJ1-1; CDR3aa: CASSLYARTGNTEAFF
v_gene: TRBV7-2; j_gene: TRBJ2-7; CDR3aa: CASSPGEGQRYEQYF
v_gene: TRBV12-3/TRBV12-4; j_gene: TRBJ2-3; CDR3aa: CASSPGSPEGDTQYF
v_gene: TRBV20-1; j_gene: TRBJ1-1; CDR3aa: CSARDRAPEAFF
v_gene: TRBV20-1; j_gene: TRBJ1-5; CDR3aa: CSAAGSPFTFNQPQHF
v_gene: TRBV13; j_gene: TRBJ2-1; CDR3aa: CASSWTSGGAPEQFF
v_gene: TRBV5-6; j_gene: TRBJ2-2; CDR3aa: CASSLEGGYTGELFF
v_gene: TRBV19; j_gene: TRBJ2-1; CDR3aa: CASSVTGDNEQFF
v_gene: TRBV5-1; j_gene: TRBJ2-7; CDR3aa: CASSLITGGYEQYF
v_gene: TRBV4-3; j_gene: TRBJ1-2; CDR3aa: CASSQFRDRVGYGYTF
v_gene: TRBV9; j_gene: TRBJ2-4; CDR3aa: CASSSLGTGDDIQYF
v_gene: TRBV6-5; j_gene: TRBJ2-3; CDR3aa: CASSYLLQLLVSTQYF